Each of the 18 T cell receptor beta chains below was sequenced from the same sample in a study of cytomegalovirus exposure and HLA in healthy donors (TCRdb year 2017). The library relied on the immunoSEQ multiplex PCR assay. For the multiplex PCR, a mixture combining 60 forward primers for TCR Vbeta segments and 13 reverse primers for TCR Jbeta segments was used. The table was pulled from immuneACCESS by TCRdb, which kept in-frame rearrangements only. Such tables lose some clones; where checked, under half of the loss comes from unresolved V genes, and the rest has no known cause. The sample includes 170,000 or so clones, with about 80% observed a single time. The ten largest clones take up more than 5.5% of the sample. Specimen: PBMCs. These receptors all come from a man in his thirties or forties in good health and CMV-seropositive.

The rearrangement joins TRBV5-4 to TRBJ1-2; D perhaps matches TRBD1 (6 bases). Germline values: CDR1 SGHNT, CDR2 YYREEE (reference sequence). CDR3 size: 14 residues. The ends were cut back, 1 base at V and 8 bases at J, with 15 bases in the middle. CDR3 loop: CASSLPAGVMGYTF. CDR3 nucleotide sequence: TGTGCCAGCAGCTTGCCGGCAGGGGTGATGGGCTACACCTTC.

This CDR3 is CASSSPQGTNEKLFF. The DNA of the CDR3 is TGTGCCAGCAGCTCACCACAGGGAACTAATGAAAAACTGTTTTTT. This sequence joins TRBV5-4 and TRBJ1-4; maybe TRBD1 (6 bases). Trimming removed 3 bases at V and 1 base at J, with 10 bases between. There are 15 residues in the CDR3. Germline V gives CDR1 SGHNT, CDR2 YYREEE (reference sequence).

This clone was counted a few times. The chain is built from TRBV14 and TRBJ2-1; TRBD2 is a possible D gene (6 bases). The CDR3 length is 15 residues. Trimming left V 5 bases short and J 9 bases short, with 20 bases between. Looked up from germline, CDR1 is SGHDN and CDR2 is FVKESK. The CDR3 sequence: CASSTRTGVVFEQFF. The CDR3 coding sequence is TGTGCCAGCAGCACACGGACGGGAGTCGTTTTTGAGCAGTTCTTC.

This clone has only a few counts. The chain combines TRBV9 with TRBJ1-2; 7 bases map to TRBD1. The ends lost 0 bases at V and 6 bases at J; junction bases unmatched: 8. This CDR3 comprises 15 residues. Germline assignment: CDR1 SGDLS and CDR2 YYNGEE. The CDR3 nucleotides are TGTGCCAGCAGCGTAGGGGGCCCAGGGGGAGATGGCTACACCTTC. Its translation is CASSVGGPGGDGYTF. The whole variable domain, remainder taken from reference TRBV9 and TRBJ1-2, is DSGVTQTPKHLITATGQRVTLRCSPRSGDLSVYWYQQSLDQGLQFLIQYYNGEERAKGNILERFSAQQFPDLHSELNLSSLELGDSALYFCASSVGGPGGDGYTFGSGTRLTVV.

The chain couples TRBV28 to TRBJ2-1; TRBD2 agrees at 9 bases. With 7 bases clipped from V and 4 bases from J, the junction kept 5 bases outside the gene matches. The length of the CDR3 is 14 residues. Germline V CDR1 and CDR2: MDHEN, SYDVKM. Written as DNA, the CDR3 is TGTGCCAGCACCCTGACTAGCGGATACAATGAGCAGTTCTTC. Its translation is CASTLTSGYNEQFF.

The rearrangement joins TRBV2 to TRBJ1-2, with D maybe TRBD1 (5 bases). V was shortened by 3 bases and J by 1 base, with 9 bases between the two germline ends. Germline CDR1 reads SNHLY; CDR2 reads FYNNEI. The CDR3 has 14 residues. The CDR3 nucleotides read TGTGCCAGCAGTGAGATAGGGGATAACTATGGCTACACCTTC. Its translation is CASSEIGDNYGYTF.

The chain is built from TRBV27 and TRBJ2-5, with D perhaps matching TRBD1 (5 bases). The better agreement between TRBJ2-7 and the DNA end casts doubt on the J call. The germline CDR1 and CDR2 sequences are MNHEY and SMNVEV (reference sequence). This CDR3 spans 16 amino acids. This CDR3 is CASSLNRQFRTYEQYF. The CDR3 DNA is TGTGCCAGCAGTTTAAATCGACAGTTCAGAACCTACGAGCAGTACTTC.

V gene TRBV19 combines with J gene TRBJ2-7; TRBD1 is a possible D gene (7 bases). Looked up from germline, CDR1 is LNHDA and CDR2 is SQIVND (reference sequence). The V and J ends lost 5 bases and 3 bases respectively, with 17 bases between them. This CDR3 is 15 amino acids long. The CDR3, as DNA: TGTGCCAGTAGTCCCCAGAACAGGGGAGGCTACGAGCAGTACTTC. It yields the protein CASSPQNRGGYEQYF.

The V gene is TRBV19, the J gene TRBJ2-5, with 8 bases matching TRBD1. Germline V gene data show CDR1 as LNHDA and CDR2 as SQIVND (reference sequence). The CDR3 contains 14 residues. The J segment lost 4 bases and the V segment lost 4 bases, leaving 5 bases of the junction unmatched. The CDR3 region has the DNA TGTGCCAGTAGTAGTTGGGGGACAGGAGAGACCCAGTACTTC. It encodes CASSSWGTGETQYF.

The chain uses TRBV27 and TRBJ2-7; a possible D gene is TRBD2 (5 bases). The CDR3 runs 14 residues. Trimming pared 3 bases from V and 3 bases from J, leaving 12 bases between. Germline CDR1 and CDR2: MNHEY and SMNVEV (reference sequence). CDR3 nucleotide sequence: TGTGCCAGCAGTTTTAATTCGGGGTTCTACGAGCAGTACTTC. This sequence encodes CASSFNSGFYEQYF.

This clone was observed once. This rearrangement joins TRBV28 to TRBJ1-4; D remains ambiguous. This CDR3 has 13 residues. CDR1 and CDR2 from the germline V gene are MDHEN and SYDVKM. Trimming cost V 10 bases and J 10 bases, with 19 bases left between them. The CDR3 loop reads CATRGSALGKLFF. Written as DNA, the CDR3 is TGTGCCACCCGCGGATCCGCCCTTGGAAAACTGTTTTTT.

This clone was recorded once. This chain links TRBV19 with TRBJ2-1; D is unresolved. Trimming shortened V by 4 bases and J by 9 bases, and 7 bases separated the two germline ends. Looked up from germline, CDR1 is LNHDA and CDR2 is SQIVND (reference sequence). This CDR3 region has 11 residues. The CDR3 reads CASSTGGEQFF. CDR3 DNA: TGTGCCAGTAGTACGGGTGGTGAGCAGTTCTTC. Based on the CDR3 plus reference TRBV19 and TRBJ2-1, the full variable domain is DGGITQSPKYLFRKEGQNVTLSCEQNLNHDAMYWYRQDPGQGLRLIYYSQIVNDFQKGDIAEGYSVSREKKESFPLTVTSAQKNPTAFYLCASSTGGEQFFGPGTRLTVL.

This chain connects TRBV29-1 to TRBJ2-2, with 14 bases lining up with TRBD2. Germline lookup yields CDR1 SQVTM and CDR2 ANQGSEA. V lost 7 bases and J lost 7; bases outside the gene matches: 11. CDR3 size: 16 residues. CDR3 nucleotide sequence: TGCAGCGGATGGACTAGCGGGGGGATAATGGGCGGGGAGCTGTTTTTT. Translating it yields CSGWTSGGIMGGELFF.

The chain joins TRBV5-4 to TRBJ2-7, with 10 bases lining up with TRBD2. Germline CDR1 and CDR2: SGHNT and YYREEE (reference sequence). CDR3 length: 16 amino acids. V lost 5 bases to trimming and J lost 4 bases; unmatched junction nucleotides: 12. The CDR3 coding sequence is TGTGCCAGCAGTCAGAGCGGGAGGGGCCTAGGGTACGAGCAGTACTTC. This translates into CASSQSGRGLGYEQYF.

The chain carries TRBV7-9 and TRBJ1-2, with TRBD1 matching over 8 bases. Germline V gene sequence: CDR1 SEHNR, CDR2 FQNEAQ (reference sequence). V lost 5 bases and J lost 0; bases outside the gene matches: 8. This CDR3 contains 16 residues. CDR3 in amino acids: CASSRDRGRANYGYTF. Here the CDR3 DNA reads TGTGCCAGCAGCCGTGACAGGGGCCGGGCTAACTATGGCTACACCTTC.

The CDR3 region has the DNA TGCGCCAGCAGCCAATACGACAGGAACACCGGGGAGCTGTTTTTT. Its protein product is CASSQYDRNTGELFF. V and J are TRBV4-1 and TRBJ2-2, with a possible D match to TRBD1 (5 bases). V was trimmed by 2 bases and J by 1 base, leaving 8 bases between them. The CDR3 contains 15 residues. Germline assignment: CDR1 MGHRA and CDR2 YSYEKL.

The gene calls are TRBV19 and TRBJ1-3; 10 bases are a match to TRBD1. CDR1 LNHDA and CDR2 SQIVND come from the germline V gene (reference sequence). V lost 3 bases and J lost 8; bases outside the gene matches: 7. This CDR3 spans 15 amino acids. The CDR3 sequence: CASSILTGGADTIYF. As DNA, the CDR3 is TGTGCCAGTAGTATTCTGACAGGGGGCGCGGACACCATATATTTT. Using reference TRBV19 and TRBJ1-3 for the parts outside the CDR3, the full variable domain is DGGITQSPKYLFRKEGQNVTLSCEQNLNHDAMYWYRQDPGQGLRLIYYSQIVNDFQKGDIAEGYSVSREKKESFPLTVTSAQKNPTAFYLCASSILTGGADTIYFGEGSWLTVV.

The chain carries TRBV28 and TRBJ2-3; 10 nucleotides line up with TRBD2. The CDR3 spans 16 residues. The junction had 7 bases not matched to a gene; V was cut back by 2 bases and J by 5 bases. Per germline, CDR1 MDHEN and CDR2 SYDVKM. DNA for the CDR3: TGTGCCAGCAGTTTAGAGGGGACTAGCGTCGGAGATACGCAGTATTTT. It translates to CASSLEGTSVGDTQYF.